The present T cell receptor (beta chain) was sequenced within a study of T cell responses to AZD1222 COVID-19 vaccine. Produced via immunoSEQ multiplex PCR; TCRdb's table is partial and in-frame only. This table holds 100,000 to 150,000 clones, 70% to 90% found once. This CDR3 region has 15 residues. V gave up 3 bases and J gave up 0 bases, with 12 bases separating them. Germline CDR1 and CDR2: SGHRS and YFSETQ. Broader study findings: Donors skewed white British and female; clonal diversity was possibly underestimated. Spike-specific TCR breadth and depth both grew after two AZD1222 doses.

As concerns this clone: The antigen remains unidentified.

The V call is TRBV5-1, the J call TRBJ1-1; D gene unclear. The receptor comes from an adult in good health. Sequences were derived from peripheral blood, sampled on day 0 of AZD1222 vaccination. CDR3 DNA: TGCGCCAGCAGCTGGCCGGACGGTCTGAACACTGAAGCTTTCTTT. Protein product: CASSWPDGLNTEAFF.